This T cell receptor beta chain was sequenced during a study of T cells in Graves' hyperthyroidism and ophthalmopathy. The TCR beta CDR3 regions underwent amplification using RNA transcripts as the source. Using the HTBI primer set, a first-round RT-PCR was run on the TCR CDR3. In TCRdb, the multiplex PCR reads were re-called with MiXCR into one record per CDR3 protein. This sample yields about 290,000 distinct CDR3 sequences, of which about 13% are seen a single time; 7.9% belongs to the top ten. J gave up 9 bases and V 10 bases, and 10 bases lay outside the gene matches. The germline gives CDR1 LNHDA, CDR2 SQIVND (reference sequence). CDR3 size: 14 residues. Patients aged 18 to 65 had newly diagnosed hyperthyroidism that had lasted under 2 months. It was around 11 ml of fresh peripheral blood that supplied the PBMCs.

The V call is TRBV19, the J call TRBJ1-6; 9 bases line up with TRBD1. Sequences were obtained from blood. The sequence was collected from a woman aged 40 to 55 with Graves' hyperthyroidism. The CDR3 reads CATSFPGQGSPLHF. CDR3 coding DNA: TGTGCCACCTCGTTCCCGGGACAGGGTTCACCCCTCCACTTT.